Below, one T cell receptor (beta chain) is given with its context. TCRdb's copy holds only in-frame clones and misses some; the assay was immunoSEQ multiplex PCR. This sample carries over 2,000,000 clones, roughly 95% of them seen once, and the ten largest clones take more than 1.5%. These data come from a study of shared clonotypes between healthy human individuals. Study context: Donors were two women and a few men aged 18 to 49.

Positively selected for CCR7, the CD45RO-negative cells used as naive CD8 cells excluded terminally differentiated effector memory CD45RA+ cells. None of the donors, who were healthy HIV-negative adults, had recently had acute infections or vaccinations. The CDR3 is made up of 18 amino acids. CDR1 is SGDLS, CDR2 YYNGEE, per germline. Trimming at V came to 3 bases and at J to 0 bases, leaving 14 bases not matched to a gene. The chain couples TRBV9 to TRBJ2-7; TRBD1 matches at 8 bases. The sequence derives from a man aged 18 to 30 in good health. Some clones in this sample may be carry-over from other donors' samples. The sequenced sample consisted of naive CD8+ T cells from PBMCs. The CDR3 DNA is TGTGCCAGCAGCGGAAGGACAGGGCTTCGGGTAGACTCCTACGAGCAGTACTTC. As protein: CASSGRTGLRVDSYEQYF. The full variable domain, its missing parts supplied by reference TRBV9 and TRBJ2-7, is DSGVTQTPKHLITATGQRVTLRCSPRSGDLSVYWYQQSLDQGLQFLIQYYNGEERAKGNILERFSAQQFPDLHSELNLSSLELGDSALYFCASSGRTGLRVDSYEQYFGPGTRLTVT.